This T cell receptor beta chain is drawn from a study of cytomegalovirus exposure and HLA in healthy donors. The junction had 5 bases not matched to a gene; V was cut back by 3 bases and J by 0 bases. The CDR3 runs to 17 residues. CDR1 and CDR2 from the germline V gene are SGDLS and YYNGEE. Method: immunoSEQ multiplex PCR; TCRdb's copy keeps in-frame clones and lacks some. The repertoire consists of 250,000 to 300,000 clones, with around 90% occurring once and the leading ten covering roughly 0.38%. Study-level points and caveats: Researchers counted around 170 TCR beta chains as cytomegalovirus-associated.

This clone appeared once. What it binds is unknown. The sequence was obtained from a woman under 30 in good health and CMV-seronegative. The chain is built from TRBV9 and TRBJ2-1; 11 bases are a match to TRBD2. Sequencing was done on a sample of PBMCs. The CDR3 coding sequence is TGTGCCAGCAGCGACGGGACTAGCGGCTTCTCCTACAATGAGCAGTTCTTC. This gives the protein CASSDGTSGFSYNEQFF.